One and the same sample provided the 12 T cell receptor beta chains below, sequenced in a study of blood T cell repertoires in COVID-19. The method was immunoSEQ multiplex PCR; TCRdb's version includes in-frame clones alone and lacks a portion of them. The sample carries hundreds of thousands of clones, 75% to 90% recorded once. The sample was PBMCs or T cells enriched from blood (not recorded which). Receptors originate from a man under 40 who had recovered from COVID-19.

The V and J genes are TRBV7-9 and TRBJ1-5, with TRBD1 matching over 9 bases. Losses at the gene ends were 8 bases for V and 4 bases for J; bases not matched to a gene: 18. The CDR3 is 18 amino acids. From germline, CDR1 is SEHNR and CDR2 FQNEAQ (reference sequence). The CDR3 nucleotides are TGTGCCAGCTCCGTCCGGGACAGGGCGTCAGGGGGTAATCAGCCCCAGCATTTT. Translating it yields CASSVRDRASGGNQPQHF. The full variable domain, rest sourced from reference TRBV7-9 and TRBJ1-5, is DTGVSQNPRHKITKRGQNVTFRCDPISEHNRLYWYRQTLGQGPEFLTYFQNEAQLEKSRLLSDRFSAERPKGSFSTLEIQRTEQGDSAMYLCASSVRDRASGGNQPQHFGDGTRLSIL.

The chain joins TRBV4-1 to TRBJ1-1; 9 bases line up with TRBD1. There are 15 residues in the CDR3. Germline CDR1 and CDR2: MGHRA and YSYEKL. V was clipped by 3 bases and J by 4 bases; unmatched bases: 6. CDR3 amino acids: CASSQVWDRATEAFF. The CDR3 nucleotides read TGCGCCAGCAGCCAGGTATGGGACAGGGCCACTGAAGCTTTCTTT.

The chain carries TRBV28 and TRBJ2-1, with TRBD2 matching over 7 bases. The CDR3 has 17 residues. Unmatched junction bases numbered 10, after V lost 5 bases and J lost 0 bases. Germline V gene sequence: CDR1 MDHEN, CDR2 SYDVKM. CDR3 nucleotides: TGTGCCAGCAGTGAGAAACCGGGGGGAAGCTCCTACAATGAGCAGTTCTTC. It encodes CASSEKPGGSSYNEQFF.

The rearrangement links TRBV7-9 to TRBJ1-2, with D perhaps matching TRBD1 (5 bases). The CDR3 runs 18 residues. Germline CDR1 reads SEHNR; CDR2 reads FQNEAQ (reference sequence). Deletions cut 0 bases from V and 0 bases from J, with 17 bases between. CDR3 amino acids: CASSLAFLRDSSNYGYTF. The CDR3 DNA sequence: TGTGCCAGCAGCTTAGCGTTTCTCAGAGACAGCTCTAACTATGGCTACACCTTC. The full variable domain, rest sourced from reference TRBV7-9 and TRBJ1-2, is DTGVSQNPRHKITKRGQNVTFRCDPISEHNRLYWYRQTLGQGPEFLTYFQNEAQLEKSRLLSDRFSAERPKGSFSTLEIQRTEQGDSAMYLCASSLAFLRDSSNYGYTFGSGTRLTVV.

CDR3 loop: CASSPVAGGSNEQFF. DNA for the CDR3: TGTGCCAGCAGCCCGGTAGCGGGAGGTTCAAATGAGCAGTTCTTC. The chain carries TRBV11-2 and TRBJ2-1, with TRBD2 matching 10 bases. The CDR3 totals 15 residues. V lost 5 bases and J lost 7; bases outside the gene matches: 8. From germline, CDR1 is SGHAT and CDR2 FQNNGV.

This clone was observed a handful of times. The V call is TRBV7-9, the J call TRBJ2-1; D is possibly TRBD2 (6 bases). In germline, CDR1 is SEHNR, CDR2 FQNEAQ (reference sequence). The CDR3 is 17 amino acids. V was trimmed by 1 base and J by 9 bases, leaving 22 bases between them. CDR3 bases: TGTGCCAGCAGCTTAGTATCGCGGGGAAGTCTCCCTGGTGAGCAGTTCTTC. Translating it yields CASSLVSRGSLPGEQFF.

The chain couples TRBV9 to TRBJ2-1; the D gene is possibly TRBD2 (6 bases). CDR1 SGDLS and CDR2 YYNGEE come from the germline V gene. The CDR3 sequence is 14 residues long. V was cut by 3 bases and J by 4 bases, with 11 bases left in between. The CDR3: CASSGRDFYNEQFF. The CDR3, as DNA: TGTGCCAGCAGCGGCCGGGACTTTTACAATGAGCAGTTCTTC.

The chain combines TRBV5-1 with TRBJ1-4, with D hard to call. From germline, CDR1 is SGHRS and CDR2 YFSETQ. Trimming removed 1 base from V and 6 bases from J, with 13 bases in between. The CDR3 sequence is 15 residues long. The CDR3 protein is CASSLYSGRDEKLFF. The DNA for the CDR3 is TGCGCCAGCAGCTTGTACAGCGGTCGTGATGAAAAACTGTTTTTT. Full variable domain (rest looked up from reference TRBV5-1 and TRBJ1-4): KAGVTQTPRYLIKTRGQQVTLSCSPISGHRSVSWYQQTPGQGLQFLFEYFSETQRNKGNFPGRFSGRQFSNSRSEMNVSTLELGDSALYLCASSLYSGRDEKLFFGSGTQLSVL.

The V and J genes are TRBV4-2 and TRBJ2-7; tentative D call: TRBD2 (6 bases). From germline, CDR1 is LGHNA and CDR2 YNFKEQ. V was cut by 4 bases and J by 6 bases, with 22 bases left in between. This CDR3 has 16 amino acids. For the CDR3, the DNA is TGTGCCAGCAGCCGAAGTTCCTCGGGAGAAGTACCCGAGCAGTACTTC. It yields the protein CASSRSSSGEVPEQYF.

As regards this clone: Other nucleotide sequences in the sample specify the same CDR3. This chain uses TRBV5-6 with TRBJ2-7; D is unclear. V lost 0 bases and J lost 1, with 5 bases in between. CDR3 length: 13 residues. CDR1 is SGHDT and CDR2 is YYEEEE in the germline V gene. This chain's CDR3 is CASSLASSYEQYF. The CDR3 coding sequence is TGTGCCAGCAGCTTGGCCAGTTCCTACGAGCAGTACTTC.

The chain uses TRBV30 and TRBJ1-5, with D possibly TRBD1 on 5 matching bases. V was trimmed by 3 bases and J by 9 bases, leaving 15 bases between them. CDR3 length equals 13 residues. Germline assignment: CDR1 GTSNPN and CDR2 SVGIG (reference sequence). CDR3 sequence: CAWSLLGGGPQHF. The CDR3 nucleotides read TGTGCCTGGAGCCTACTCGGGGGGGGGCCCCAGCATTTT.

The V and J genes are TRBV5-4 and TRBJ2-3; TRBD1 agrees at 7 bases. Germline CDR1 SGHNT, CDR2 YYREEE (reference sequence). Trimming removed 5 bases from V and 2 bases from J; junction bases left unmatched: 5. This CDR3 is 14 amino acids long. CDR3: CASRRDSSTDTQYF. The CDR3 DNA reads as TGTGCCAGCAGACGGGACAGCTCCACAGATACGCAGTATTTT.